Each of the 17 T cell receptor beta chains below was sequenced from the same sample in a study of T cell repertoires in cytomegalovirus infection. TCRdb processed the reads anew with MiXCR; each CDR3 protein has one entry. The sample includes 200,000 to 300,000 distinct CDR3 sequences, around 9% of them seen just once. The sequenced material came from PBMCs. The receptor set was obtained from a human donor in good health (CMV status not recorded). Some clones in this sample may be carry-over from other donors' samples.

This clonotype was seen many times. V gene TRBV7-2 combines with J gene TRBJ1-5, with unresolved D. Germline V CDR1 and CDR2: SGHTA, FQGNSA. The CDR3 has 16 amino acids. The ends were cut back, 5 bases at V and 0 bases at J, with 14 bases in the middle. The CDR3, as DNA: TGTGCCAGCAGCCCTGGGCAAGGATATAGCAATCAGCCCCAGCATTTT. Amino acids: CASSPGQGYSNQPQHF.

The rearrangement joins TRBV6-2 or TRBV6-3 to TRBJ2-1; the D is unclear. The CDR3 loop spans 15 amino acids. Germline V gene sequence: CDR1 MNHEY, CDR2 SVGEGT. V lost 3 bases, J lost 7 bases, and 16 bases lay in between. The CDR3 nucleotides read TGTGCCAGCAGTTATGGCGGACCACCCAGGAATGAGCAGTTCTTC. Translation: CASSYGGPPRNEQFF.

This clonotype was seen at least ten times. The J gene is TRBJ1-5, the V gene TRBV7-8; D gene uncertain. Germline lookup yields CDR1 SGHVS and CDR2 FQNEAQ. CDR3 length: 16 amino acids. Trimming took off 5 bases at V and 1 base at J, with 15 bases between the two ends. Written as DNA, the CDR3 is TGTGCCAGCAGCCTCATGAGGGCAAGGAGCAATCAGCCCCAGCATTTT. It encodes CASSLMRARSNQPQHF.

The chain is built from TRBV6-8 and TRBJ2-1; 8 bases are shared with TRBD1. V lost 5 bases and J lost 3; bases outside the gene matches: 9. The V gene's germline CDR1 is MNHGY and CDR2 SAAAGT. CDR3 length: 16 amino acids. CDR3: CASSRQGASGYNEQFF. In nucleotides, the CDR3 is TGTGCCAGCAGTCGTCAGGGGGCATCGGGCTACAATGAGCAGTTCTTC.

This clonotype was seen only a few times. This rearrangement joins TRBV5-4 to TRBJ1-1; 7 bases are a match to TRBD1. This CDR3 has 16 amino acids. V was pared by 4 bases and J by 2 bases, with 11 bases of the junction left unmatched. Germline CDR1 SGHNT, CDR2 YYREEE (reference sequence). The CDR3: CASSPGGTVGNTEAFF. DNA of the CDR3: TGTGCCAGCAGCCCCGGAGGGACAGTGGGAAACACTGAAGCTTTCTTT.

In its sample, this clonotype was seen many times. The chain employs TRBV20-1 and TRBJ2-3; 8 bases are a match to TRBD1. The CDR3 contains 17 residues. After removal of 3 bases from V and 1 base from J, the junction contained 12 bases not matched to a gene. Germline assignment: CDR1 DFQATT and CDR2 SNEGSKA (reference sequence). Here the CDR3 reads CSASPQPGQGRTDTQYF. Written as DNA, the CDR3 is TGCAGTGCTAGTCCCCAGCCCGGACAGGGTCGCACAGATACGCAGTATTTT.

This clonotype was detected ten times or more. This chain uses TRBV7-2 with TRBJ1-1; D might be TRBD1 (5 bases). Germline V CDR1 and CDR2: SGHTA, FQGNSA. V lost 5 bases to trimming and J lost 3 bases, with 16 bases between them. The CDR3 sequence is 15 residues long. The CDR3 nucleotides are TGTGCCAGCAGCCCTGGGCAGGGTGGTTACACTGAAGCTTTCTTT. Residues: CASSPGQGGYTEAFF.

Ten or more counts support this clonotype. The gene calls are TRBV7-2 and TRBJ1-5, with D hard to call. There are 13 residues in the CDR3. V shed 3 bases and J shed 6 bases, with 9 bases lying between them. Germline V gene data show CDR1 as SGHTA and CDR2 as FQGNSA. The CDR3 sequence: CASSFGRRQPQHF. In nucleotides, the CDR3 is TGTGCCAGCAGCTTCGGTCGCCGTCAGCCCCAGCATTTT.

This clonotype has ten or more counts. This chain uses TRBV28 with TRBJ2-7; D is undetermined. The V end was cut by 5 bases, the J end by 1 base, with 15 bases between. From germline, CDR1 is MDHEN and CDR2 SYDVKM. This CDR3 contains 15 residues. CDR3 DNA sequence: TGTGCCAGCAGTATAGGGTCAGCGTCGTCCTACGAGCAGTACTTC. Protein sequence: CASSIGSASSYEQYF.

This clonotype occurred a few times. V gene TRBV7-3 combines with J gene TRBJ2-7; tentatively, D is TRBD2 (6 bases). The CDR3 has 15 residues. The germline V gene encodes CDR1 SGHTA and CDR2 FQGTGA. V was shortened by 0 bases and J by 0 bases, with 9 bases between the two germline ends. Here the CDR3 reads CASSLTAGSSYEQYF. CDR3 coding DNA: TGTGCCAGCAGCTTAACGGCGGGGAGCTCCTACGAGCAGTACTTC.

The chain has TRBV19 and TRBJ1-5; a weak D match, TRBD1 (5 bases). In germline, CDR1 is LNHDA, CDR2 SQIVND (reference sequence). Trimming removed 6 bases at V and 8 bases at J, with 17 bases between. CDR3 length: 14 residues. CDR3 in amino acids: CASSGRSKGEPQHF. CDR3 nucleotide sequence: TGTGCCAGTAGCGGACGGTCGAAAGGGGAGCCCCAGCATTTT.

This clonotype was picked up many times. This chain uses TRBV7-2 with TRBJ1-1; no firm D call. The CDR3 is 15 amino acids. V lost 5 bases to trimming and J lost 1 base, with 14 bases between them. Germline lookup yields CDR1 SGHTA and CDR2 FQGNSA. The CDR3 spells CASSLPSGQNTEAFF. The CDR3 nucleotides are TGTGCCAGCAGCCTTCCTTCCGGCCAGAACACTGAAGCTTTCTTT.

On this clonotype: Since a much larger clone is just one base distant, this may be a read error. The V and J genes are TRBV3-1 and TRBJ2-7, with 9 nucleotides matching TRBD1. The CDR3 contains 14 residues. The germline gives CDR1 LGHDT, CDR2 YNNKEL (reference sequence). V was clipped by 4 bases and J by 3 bases; unmatched bases: 4. Here the CDR3 DNA reads TGTGCCAGCAGCCCCGGGACAGGGTACTACGAGCAGTACTTC. Protein product: CASSPGTGYYEQYF.

At least ten counts were recorded for this clonotype. The genes are TRBV7-8 and TRBJ1-1; 10 positions agree with TRBD1. V dropped 5 bases and J dropped 5; count of bases not matched to a gene: 14. This CDR3 has 17 amino acids. Germline CDR1 reads SGHVS; CDR2 reads FQNEAQ. CDR3 loop: CASSPTGTGVLRTEAFF. Here the CDR3 DNA reads TGTGCCAGCAGCCCCACCGGGACAGGGGTTTTGCGAACTGAAGCTTTCTTT.

Concerning this clonotype: Since a much larger clone is just one base distant, this may be a read error. This chain uses TRBV6-4 with TRBJ2-3; 10 nucleotides agree with TRBD2. The CDR3 covers 14 residues. In germline, CDR1 is MRHNA, CDR2 SNTAGT. Here the CDR3 DNA reads TGTGCCGGCAGCACTAGCGGGGTGGCAGATACGCAGTATTTT. As protein: CAGSTSGVADTQYF.

V usage is TRBV11-2 and J usage is TRBJ2-7; D is unclear. Trimming stripped 6 bases from V and 2 bases from J, with 8 bases between. CDR3 size: 12 residues. The germline V gene encodes CDR1 SGHAT and CDR2 FQNNGV. The CDR3 nucleotides are TGTGCCAGCAGATACGACACCTACGAGCAGTACTTC. This encodes CASRYDTYEQYF.

This clonotype has ten or more counts. The chain employs TRBV7-3 and TRBJ2-3; D might be TRBD2 (6 bases). The V end lost 5 bases, the J end lost 0 bases, and 18 bases lay between the germline ends. CDR3 length equals 17 residues. Per the germline V gene, CDR1 is SGHTA and CDR2 is FQGTGA. CDR3 bases: TGTGCCAGCAGCAAGTCGGCGGGGACGGCCAGCACAGATACGCAGTATTTT. This codes for CASSKSAGTASTDTQYF.